This T cell receptor (beta chain) was retrieved from a study of blood T cell repertoires in COVID-19. The CDR3 runs 17 residues. Germline-derived CDR1 and CDR2 are MDHEN and SYDVKM. V lost 5 bases and J lost 0, with 14 bases in between. This table comes from immunoSEQ multiplex PCR, and its TCRdb copy is limited to in-frame clones, with some not included. The sample consists of 25,000 to 35,000 clones, around 94% of them appearing once. Sequenced input: peripheral blood. This chain connects TRBV28 to TRBJ1-6; possibly TRBD1 for D (6 bases). This receptor was identified in a woman aged 70-85 years with COVID-19, enrolled during active disease. CDR3 in amino acids: CASSIRDMSSYNSPLHF. CDR3 nucleotide sequence: TGTGCCAGCAGTATCCGGGACATGAGCTCCTATAATTCACCCCTCCACTTT.